These 29 T cell receptor beta chains were all obtained from the same sample, sequenced in a study of cytomegalovirus exposure and HLA in healthy donors. 13 Jbeta primers and 60 Vbeta primers were used for the PCR. Libraries were prepared by immunoSEQ multiplex PCR; TCRdb keeps only in-frame clonotypes and omits some of them. The sample holds about 270,000 clones; 72% are singletons and the top ten take under 2.5%. Input material: PBMCs. The source of these receptors is a female donor in good health and CMV-seronegative.

This clone has only a few counts. This sample also contains other DNA sequences that code for the same CDR3. CDR3 sequence reads: CASSLGQGYGYTF. CDR3 coding DNA: TGTGCCAGCAGCCTGGGACAGGGCTATGGCTACACCTTC. V gene TRBV7-9 combines with J gene TRBJ1-2; 9 bases agree with TRBD1. This CDR3 contains 13 residues. Looked up from germline, CDR1 is SEHNR and CDR2 is FQNEAQ (reference sequence). The V and J ends lost 5 bases and 4 bases, in that order; junction bases with no gene match: 2.

CDR3 in DNA: TGTGCCAGCCTCGGAAGAGCAGCGGGAAGGACCGGGGAGCTGTTTTTT. Amino acids: CASLGRAAGRTGELFF. V usage is TRBV7-2 and J usage is TRBJ2-2; 7 bases fit TRBD2. Germline V lookup: CDR1 SGHTA, CDR2 FQGNSA. This CDR3 spans 16 amino acids. V dropped 8 bases and J dropped 5; count of bases not matched to a gene: 14.

This chain connects TRBV5-1 to TRBJ2-7; 9 bases are shared with TRBD1. CDR3 size: 15 residues. CDR1 and CDR2 (germline): SGHRS, YFSETQ. The V and J ends lost 5 bases and 5 bases, in that order; junction bases with no gene match: 11. The CDR3 nucleotides are TGCGCCAGCAGATCCACCGGGACAGGGCCGAACGAGCAGTACTTC. It is translated as CASRSTGTGPNEQYF.

This chain connects TRBV6-4 to TRBJ2-3; D perhaps matches TRBD1 (6 bases). Germline loops: CDR1 MRHNA, CDR2 SNTAGT. The CDR3 length is 13 residues. V lost 0 bases to trimming and J lost 7 bases, with 8 bases between them. For the CDR3, the DNA is TGTGCCAGCAGTGACTCAACAGGGAATACGCAGTATTTT. Residues: CASSDSTGNTQYF.

This rearrangement joins TRBV5-1 to TRBJ2-1; D is possibly TRBD2 (7 bases). The CDR3 spans 14 residues. Trimming removed 2 bases from V and 2 bases from J, with 8 bases in between. CDR1 SGHRS and CDR2 YFSETQ come from the germline V gene. The CDR3 coding sequence is TGCGCCAGCAGCTTAGGGGGGGCCTACAATGAGCAGTTCTTC. It yields the protein CASSLGGAYNEQFF.

The chain combines TRBV19 with TRBJ1-5; TRBD1 might be the D (5 bases). The length of the CDR3 is 17 residues. Germline V gene sequence: CDR1 LNHDA, CDR2 SQIVND (reference sequence). V was clipped by 0 bases and J by 4 bases, with 16 bases between them. This chain's CDR3 is CASSIDPSAGWNQPQHF. The CDR3 nucleotides read TGTGCCAGTAGTATAGATCCGTCAGCAGGGTGGAATCAGCCCCAGCATTTT.

This chain links TRBV27 with TRBJ2-1; D may be TRBD2 (5 bases). This CDR3 has 15 residues. Germline CDR1 MNHEY, CDR2 SMNVEV (reference sequence). The V gene lost 2 bases and the J gene lost 3 bases, with 11 bases spanning the gap. The CDR3 loop is CASSLGSSSYNEQFF. The CDR3, as DNA: TGTGCCAGCAGTTTAGGTTCTAGCAGCTACAATGAGCAGTTCTTC.

V gene TRBV28 combines with J gene TRBJ2-2; 7 nucleotides line up with TRBD1. The CDR3 is 16 residues long. The germline V gene encodes CDR1 MDHEN and CDR2 SYDVKM. With 0 bases clipped from V and 4 bases from J, the junction kept 5 bases outside the gene matches. This chain's CDR3 is CASSLWATGSTGELFF. The CDR3 region has the DNA TGTGCCAGCAGTTTATGGGCGACAGGGAGCACCGGGGAGCTGTTTTTT.

The chain couples TRBV15 to TRBJ2-7; D remains ambiguous. V shed 3 bases and J shed 0 bases, with 9 bases lying between them. The CDR3 has 14 residues. Germline CDR1 reads LNHNV; CDR2 reads YYDKDF (reference sequence). The CDR3 DNA reads as TGTGCCACCAGCAGCACACGAACCTCCTACGAGCAGTACTTC. This sequence encodes CATSSTRTSYEQYF. The complete variable domain, with remaining parts taken from reference TRBV15 and TRBJ2-7, reads DAMVIQNPRYQVTQFGKPVTLSCSQTLNHNVMYWYQQKSSQAPKLLFHYYDKDFNNEADTPDNFQSRRPNTSFCFLDIRSPGLGDTAMYLCATSSTRTSYEQYFGPGTRLTVT.

The chain links TRBV7-8 to TRBJ2-1, with D perhaps TRBD2 (6 bases). The germline V gene encodes CDR1 SGHVS and CDR2 FQNEAQ. V shed 8 bases and J shed 7 bases, with 21 bases lying between them. This CDR3 contains 15 residues. The CDR3, as DNA: TGTGCCAGCTGCCCTAGGCTAGCGTTATTGAATGAGCAGTTCTTC. Amino acid sequence: CASCPRLALLNEQFF.

In its sample, this clone was seen once. The V call is TRBV6-5, the J call TRBJ2-2; no clear D. This CDR3 has 16 residues. The V end lost 0 bases, the J end lost 2 bases, and 10 bases lay between the germline ends. Looked up from germline, CDR1 is MNHEY and CDR2 is SVGAGI. Here the CDR3 reads CASSYSVAANTGELFF. The CDR3 bases are TGTGCCAGCAGTTACTCAGTCGCGGCCAACACCGGGGAGCTGTTTTTT.

In this sample, this clone turned up a few times. The gene calls are TRBV6-1 and TRBJ1-2; TRBD1 aligns across 8 bases. V was clipped by 6 bases and J by 4 bases; unmatched bases: 1. Looked up from germline, CDR1 is MNHNS and CDR2 is SASEGT. CDR3 length: 12 residues. The CDR3 spells CASRTGAYGYTF. The CDR3 bases are TGTGCCAGCAGGACAGGGGCCTATGGCTACACCTTC.

This clone is a singleton in its sample. The chain couples TRBV5-1 to TRBJ2-1; D is undetermined. V gave up 0 bases and J gave up 7 bases, with 2 bases separating them. CDR1 and CDR2 (germline): SGHRS, YFSETQ. The CDR3 is 11 amino acids. The CDR3 protein is CASSLANEQFF. DNA for the CDR3: TGCGCCAGCAGCTTGGCTAATGAGCAGTTCTTC.

V is TRBV6-1 and J is TRBJ1-1; TRBD1 might be the D (6 bases). CDR1 is MNHNS and CDR2 is SASEGT in the germline V gene. Trimming pared 4 bases from V and 0 bases from J, leaving 21 bases between. This CDR3 region has 18 residues. The CDR3 DNA follows: TGTGCCAGCAGTGTTGATTCGAGACAGGAGAGATTGAACACTGAAGCTTTCTTT. It codes for CASSVDSRQERLNTEAFF.

This chain joins TRBV18 and TRBJ2-3, with TRBD1 as a possible D gene (5 bases). V dropped 6 bases and J dropped 0 bases, with 16 bases sitting between them. The CDR3 totals 16 residues. Looked up from germline, CDR1 is KGHSH and CDR2 is LQKENI. The CDR3 sequence is CASSGQGGYSTDTQYF. In DNA form, the CDR3 reads TGTGCCAGCTCCGGGCAGGGCGGATATAGCACAGATACGCAGTATTTT.

This chain links TRBV5-1 with TRBJ1-3; D might be TRBD1 (6 bases). The germline CDR1 and CDR2 sequences are SGHRS and YFSETQ. V dropped 1 base and J dropped 4 bases, with 12 bases sitting between them. This CDR3 has 15 amino acids. CDR3 protein: CASSLRSDSGNTIYF. The DNA of the CDR3 is TGCGCCAGCAGCTTGAGATCGGACAGCGGAAACACCATATATTTT. The full variable domain, its missing parts supplied by reference TRBV5-1 and TRBJ1-3, is KAGVTQTPRYLIKTRGQQVTLSCSPISGHRSVSWYQQTPGQGLQFLFEYFSETQRNKGNFPGRFSGRQFSNSRSEMNVSTLELGDSALYLCASSLRSDSGNTIYFGEGSWLTVV.

The gene calls are TRBV9 and TRBJ2-7, with D tentatively TRBD1 (6 bases). Deletions cut 4 bases from V and 5 bases from J, with 10 bases between. CDR1 and CDR2 from the germline V gene are SGDLS and YYNGEE. The CDR3 has 12 residues. CDR3 residues: CASSPDSNEQYF. The CDR3 coding sequence is TGTGCCAGCAGCCCGGACAGCAACGAGCAGTACTTC.

The chain has TRBV9 and TRBJ2-2; the match to TRBD2 covers 8 bases. The CDR3 extends over 14 amino acids. The J segment lost 6 bases and the V segment lost 0 bases, leaving 1 base of the junction unmatched. The germline gives CDR1 SGDLS, CDR2 YYNGEE. CDR3 sequence (DNA): TGTGCCAGCAGCGTAGTCGGGAGGGCCGGGGAGCTGTTTTTT. Translating gives CASSVVGRAGELFF.

This chain joins TRBV28 and TRBJ2-7; 10 nucleotides agree with TRBD1. Losses at the gene ends were 6 bases for V and 4 bases for J; bases not matched to a gene: 9. The CDR3 runs 15 residues. Looked up from germline, CDR1 is MDHEN and CDR2 is SYDVKM. The DNA of the CDR3 is TGTGCCAGCAGCAATCCGACAGGGGGCATATACGAGCAGTACTTC. It yields the protein CASSNPTGGIYEQYF. The complete variable domain, with remaining parts taken from reference TRBV28 and TRBJ2-7, reads DVKVTQSSRYLVKRTGEKVFLECVQDMDHENMFWYRQDPGLGLRLIYFSYDVKMKEKGDIPEGYSVSREKKERFSLILESASTNQTSMYLCASSNPTGGIYEQYFGPGTRLTVT.

This chain uses TRBV9 with TRBJ2-3; D perhaps matches TRBD2 (6 bases). V was trimmed by 4 bases and J by 2 bases, leaving 14 bases between them. There are 15 residues in the CDR3. Per germline, CDR1 SGDLS and CDR2 YYNGEE. The CDR3 reads CASSNSGSPTDTQYF. Written as DNA, the CDR3 is TGTGCCAGCAGCAATAGCGGTTCCCCCACAGATACGCAGTATTTT.

The chain carries TRBV28 and TRBJ1-3; D gene ambiguous. From germline, CDR1 is MDHEN and CDR2 SYDVKM. The CDR3 totals 14 residues. V was shortened by 2 bases and J by 3 bases, with 8 bases between the two germline ends. Written as DNA, the CDR3 is TGTGCCAGCAGTTTAATGAGCCGTGGAAACACCATATATTTT. Protein: CASSLMSRGNTIYF. The full variable domain, completed using reference TRBV28 and TRBJ1-3, is DVKVTQSSRYLVKRTGEKVFLECVQDMDHENMFWYRQDPGLGLRLIYFSYDVKMKEKGDIPEGYSVSREKKERFSLILESASTNQTSMYLCASSLMSRGNTIYFGEGSWLTVV.

The chain couples TRBV6-6 to TRBJ1-2; D is unclear. This CDR3 comprises 12 residues. V lost 3 bases, J lost 6 bases, and 8 bases lay in between. Germline lookup yields CDR1 MNHNY and CDR2 SVGAGI (reference sequence). CDR3 DNA sequence: TGTGCCAGCAGTTATCCCACGGATGGCTACACCTTC. This translates into CASSYPTDGYTF.

This clone came up once. V gene TRBV5-1 combines with J gene TRBJ2-5; 9 bases align to TRBD2. Losses at the gene ends were 3 bases for V and 11 bases for J; bases not matched to a gene: 17. Germline values: CDR1 SGHRS, CDR2 YFSETQ. The CDR3 is 16 amino acids. The CDR3 DNA reads as TGCGCCAGCAGCTCCTTAAGAGCGGGAGGCCTCGGATGGCAGTACTTC. Amino acids: CASSSLRAGGLGWQYF.

The chain combines TRBV5-1 with TRBJ2-5; a possible D gene is TRBD1 (6 bases). This CDR3 region has 16 residues. Germline lookup yields CDR1 SGHRS and CDR2 YFSETQ. Deletions cut 5 bases from V and 4 bases from J, with 21 bases between. The CDR3, as DNA: TGCGCCAGCAGACAAATACAGGGCTCAGGGTCAGAGACCCAGTACTTC. Amino acids: CASRQIQGSGSETQYF.

The V gene is TRBV7-9, the J gene TRBJ2-1; 9 nucleotides agree with TRBD1. With V trimmed by 4 bases and J by 1 base, 8 bases remained unmatched. Germline V gives CDR1 SEHNR, CDR2 FQNEAQ (reference sequence). This CDR3 spans 17 amino acids. CDR3 in amino acids: CASSSNRGRGSYNEQFF. DNA of the CDR3: TGTGCCAGCAGCTCGAACAGGGGGCGAGGGTCCTACAATGAGCAGTTCTTC.

This chain uses TRBV18 with TRBJ2-5, with TRBD1 as a possible D gene (5 bases). The germline V gene encodes CDR1 KGHSH and CDR2 LQKENI. This CDR3 has 14 amino acids. V lost 6 bases, J lost 1 base, and 12 bases lay in between. DNA for the CDR3: TGTGCCAGCTCTTCCCGCAGGGCCCAAGAGACCCAGTACTTC. This sequence encodes CASSSRRAQETQYF.

This chain links TRBV6-1 with TRBJ2-5; no clear D gene. The DNA end lines up better with TRBJ2-7; the J call may be wrong. The CDR3 runs to 13 residues. Germline V CDR1 and CDR2: MNHNS, SASEGT. The CDR3 region has the DNA TGTGCCAGCAGTGCCCGAGCCCTATACGAGCAGTACTTC. This encodes CASSARALYEQYF.

This clone was observed a handful of times. V gene TRBV19 combines with J gene TRBJ2-2; D is undetermined. Trimming removed 5 bases at V and 2 bases at J, with 12 bases between. The CDR3 extends over 15 amino acids. From germline, CDR1 is LNHDA and CDR2 SQIVND (reference sequence). The DNA of the CDR3 is TGTGCCAGTAGTTACTCAGGCGATAACACCGGGGAGCTGTTTTTT. Encoded protein: CASSYSGDNTGELFF. The complete variable domain, with remaining parts taken from reference TRBV19 and TRBJ2-2, reads DGGITQSPKYLFRKEGQNVTLSCEQNLNHDAMYWYRQDPGQGLRLIYYSQIVNDFQKGDIAEGYSVSREKKESFPLTVTSAQKNPTAFYLCASSYSGDNTGELFFGEGSRLTVL.

This clone has a handful of counts. V is TRBV11-3 and J is TRBJ2-7; a weak D match, TRBD2 (5 bases). This CDR3 contains 13 residues. The V end was cut by 5 bases, the J end by 3 bases, with 11 bases between. The germline V gene encodes CDR1 SGHNT and CDR2 YENEEA. Here the CDR3 reads CASSRGRIYEQYF. The CDR3 DNA is TGTGCCAGCAGCCGAGGGAGAATCTACGAGCAGTACTTC.